This T cell receptor beta chain was profiled in a study of blood T cell repertoires in COVID-19. Whole-study context: COVID-19 samples from acute and convalescent phases originated in the United States, Italy and Spain.

In the original analysis: Amplifying reference gene primers gave estimates of nucleated cell counts. The repertoire was sequenced with immunoSEQ multiplex PCR; TCRdb's copy has only in-frame clones and lacks some. The V and J calls and clone size are taken from that table; D and trimming were inferred from the DNA. Found here are 64,000 or so clones, 65% to 90% of them singletons; the top ten hold less than 1.5%. This CDR3 comprises 16 residues. The V end lost 0 bases, the J end lost 3 bases, and 9 bases lay between the germline ends. Germline V gives CDR1 MNHEY, CDR2 SVGAGI. This chain uses TRBV6-5 with TRBJ1-6; D remains unclear. Sequencing was performed on peripheral blood. The sequence derives from a middle-aged man with acute or convalescent COVID-19. CDR3 residues: CASSYSARNYNSPLHF. CDR3 coding DNA: TGTGCCAGCAGTTACTCTGCCAGGAACTATAATTCACCCCTCCACTTT.